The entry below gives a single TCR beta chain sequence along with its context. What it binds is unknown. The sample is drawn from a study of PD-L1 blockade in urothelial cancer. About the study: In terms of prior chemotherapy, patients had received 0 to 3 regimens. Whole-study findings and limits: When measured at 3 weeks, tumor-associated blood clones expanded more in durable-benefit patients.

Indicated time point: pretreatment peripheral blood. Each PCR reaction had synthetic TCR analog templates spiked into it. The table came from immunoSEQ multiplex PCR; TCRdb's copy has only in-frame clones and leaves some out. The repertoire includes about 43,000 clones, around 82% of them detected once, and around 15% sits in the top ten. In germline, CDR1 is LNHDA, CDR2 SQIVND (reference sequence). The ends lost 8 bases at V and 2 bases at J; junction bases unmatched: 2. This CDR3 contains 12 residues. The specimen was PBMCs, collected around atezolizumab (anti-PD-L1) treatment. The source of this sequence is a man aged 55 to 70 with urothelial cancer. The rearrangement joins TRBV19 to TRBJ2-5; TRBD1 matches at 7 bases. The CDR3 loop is CASQQGQETQYF. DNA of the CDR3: TGTGCCAGTCAACAGGGGCAAGAGACCCAGTACTTC. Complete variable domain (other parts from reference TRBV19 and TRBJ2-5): DGGITQSPKYLFRKEGQNVTLSCEQNLNHDAMYWYRQDPGQGLRLIYYSQIVNDFQKGDIAEGYSVSREKKESFPLTVTSAQKNPTAFYLCASQQGQETQYFGPGTRLLVL.